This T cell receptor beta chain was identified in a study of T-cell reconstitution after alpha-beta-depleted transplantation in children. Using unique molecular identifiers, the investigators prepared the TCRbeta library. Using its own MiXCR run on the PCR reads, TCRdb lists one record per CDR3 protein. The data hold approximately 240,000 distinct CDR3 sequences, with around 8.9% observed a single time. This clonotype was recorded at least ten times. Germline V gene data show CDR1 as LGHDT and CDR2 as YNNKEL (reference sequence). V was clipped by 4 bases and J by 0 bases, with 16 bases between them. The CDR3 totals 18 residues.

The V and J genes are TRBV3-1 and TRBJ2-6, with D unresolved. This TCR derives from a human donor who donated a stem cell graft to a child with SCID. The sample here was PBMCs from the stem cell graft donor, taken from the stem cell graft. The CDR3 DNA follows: TGTGCCAGCAGCCCTTTCGGTCTATCGCGCTCTGGGGCCAACGTCCTGACTTTC. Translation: CASSPFGLSRSGANVLTF.